The TCR beta chain under discussion was sequenced for a study of control samples from healthy donors and cancer patients. Germline V lookup: CDR1 DFQATT, CDR2 SNEGSKA (reference sequence). Trimming stripped 3 bases from V and 3 bases from J, with 12 bases between. The CDR3 covers 14 residues. Profiling relied on immunoSEQ multiplex PCR, and the TCRdb table lists in-frame clones only, not all of them. The sample gives 60,000 to 100,000 clones, approximately 90% of which show up once; 6.5% to 7.5% is in the top ten. The V gene is TRBV20-1, the J gene TRBJ2-1, with TRBD1 as a possible D gene (6 bases). Sequenced: blood. The origin of this receptor is a man aged 50 or older in good health. The CDR3 loop reads CSASRDINYNEQFF. In DNA form, the CDR3 reads TGCAGTGCTAGTCGGGACATAAACTACAATGAGCAGTTCTTC.